Below, 14 T cell receptor beta chains from the same sample are listed, as sequenced in a study of T cell responses to AZD1222 COVID-19 vaccine. Sequencing was performed with immunoSEQ multiplex PCR; in TCRdb, only in-frame clones are kept and a portion is missing. The sample lists tens of thousands of clones, 75% to 85% occurring once. Sequences were derived from peripheral blood, sampled on day 0 of AZD1222 vaccination. Receptors originate from an adult in good health.

This clone occurred many times. The J gene is TRBJ2-1, the V gene TRBV4-1; the match to TRBD2 covers 10 bases. The length of the CDR3 is 16 residues. Germline V gives CDR1 MGHRA, CDR2 YSYEKL. Losses at the gene ends were 3 bases for V and 5 bases for J; bases not matched to a gene: 7. CDR3 residues: CASSHPGLAANNEQFF. In DNA form, the CDR3 reads TGCGCCAGCAGCCACCCCGGACTAGCGGCCAACAATGAGCAGTTCTTC.

The chain employs TRBV2 and TRBJ1-5; 9 bases line up with TRBD1. The germline gives CDR1 SNHLY, CDR2 FYNNEI. This CDR3 has 15 amino acids. Trimming cost V 4 bases and J 1 base; bases outside gene matches: 2. Here the CDR3 DNA reads TGTGCCAGCAGTGGACAGGGGGTAAGCAATCAGCCCCAGCATTTT. Amino acids: CASSGQGVSNQPQHF.

The chain carries TRBV11-2 and TRBJ2-4; 8 bases line up with TRBD1. This CDR3 is built from 18 residues. Germline V gene data show CDR1 as SGHAT and CDR2 as FQNNGV. V lost 1 base to trimming and J lost 0 bases; unmatched junction nucleotides: 8. The CDR3 DNA reads as TGTGCCAGCAGCTTAGCCCCGGGACAGGAACTAGCCAAAAACATTCAGTACTTC. Translation gives CASSLAPGQELAKNIQYF.

This chain joins TRBV7-9 and TRBJ1-1; a possible D gene is TRBD1 (5 bases). V lost 1 base to trimming and J lost 2 bases, with 8 bases between them. Germline loops: CDR1 SEHNR, CDR2 FQNEAQ (reference sequence). The CDR3 runs 14 residues. Here the CDR3 DNA reads TGTGCCAGCAGCTTAGAAGGGGTTAACACTGAAGCTTTCTTT. Translation: CASSLEGVNTEAFF. Based on the CDR3 plus reference TRBV7-9 and TRBJ1-1, the full variable domain is DTGVSQNPRHKITKRGQNVTFRCDPISEHNRLYWYRQTLGQGPEFLTYFQNEAQLEKSRLLSDRFSAERPKGSFSTLEIQRTEQGDSAMYLCASSLEGVNTEAFFGQGTRLTVV.

V gene TRBV5-1 combines with J gene TRBJ2-1; 11 positions match TRBD2. J lost 0 bases, V lost 0 bases, and 11 bases had no gene match. CDR3 length: 20 residues. In germline, CDR1 is SGHRS, CDR2 YFSETQ. CDR3 sequence: CASSLESSGGKFSSYNEQFF. Here the CDR3 DNA reads TGCGCCAGCAGCTTGGAGTCTAGCGGGGGGAAATTTAGCTCCTACAATGAGCAGTTCTTC.

The genes are TRBV5-1 and TRBJ2-1; 12 bases agree with TRBD2. This CDR3 spans 15 amino acids. The J segment lost 11 bases and the V segment lost 0 bases, leaving 6 bases of the junction unmatched. CDR1 is SGHRS and CDR2 is YFSETQ in the germline V gene. The CDR3 loop is CASSLEGTSGLKQFF. The DNA for the CDR3 is TGCGCCAGCAGCTTGGAAGGGACTAGCGGGCTTAAGCAGTTCTTC.

The chain carries TRBV29-1 and TRBJ1-1; no firm D call. Germline V gene data show CDR1 as SQVTM and CDR2 as ANQGSEA. The CDR3 extends over 15 amino acids. The germline V and J ends were trimmed by 4 bases and 3 bases, with 18 bases remaining between them. In DNA form, the CDR3 reads TGCAGCGTTGCCGGGCCTTCACCAAGGGACACTGAAGCTTTCTTT. This sequence encodes CSVAGPSPRDTEAFF.

The V call is TRBV6-5, the J call TRBJ2-4; weak D call: TRBD2 (6 bases). The CDR3 sequence is 15 residues long. Trimming took off 0 bases at V and 8 bases at J, with 14 bases between the two ends. Per the germline V gene, CDR1 is MNHEY and CDR2 is SVGAGI. Here the CDR3 reads CASSYSGRGVDIQYF. CDR3 nucleotides: TGTGCCAGCAGTTACTCGGGGCGGGGAGTGGACATTCAGTACTTC.

This rearrangement joins TRBV4-1 to TRBJ1-5, with 9 positions matching TRBD1. The CDR3 is 14 residues long. Looked up from germline, CDR1 is MGHRA and CDR2 is YSYEKL. The V gene end was trimmed by 4 bases and the J gene end by 5 bases; junction bases not matched to a gene: 3. CDR3 coding DNA: TGCGCCAGCAGCCGGGGACAGGGCGATCAGCCCCAGCATTTT. It codes for CASSRGQGDQPQHF.

The rearrangement links TRBV6-5 to TRBJ1-2; tentatively, D is TRBD1 (5 bases). V was trimmed by 2 bases and J by 5 bases, leaving 9 bases between them. The CDR3 is 13 amino acids. Germline CDR1 is MNHEY and CDR2 is SVGAGI. CDR3 sequence: CASSYGGEYGYTF. DNA for the CDR3: TGTGCCAGCAGTTACGGGGGGGAATATGGCTACACCTTC.

The chain has TRBV29-1 and TRBJ1-1; D is possibly TRBD1 (6 bases). The germline V gene encodes CDR1 SQVTM and CDR2 ANQGSEA. Trimming removed 1 base at V and 5 bases at J, with 8 bases between. The CDR3 length is 12 residues. The CDR3 sequence: CSVEGTETEAFF. The CDR3 bases are TGCAGCGTTGAAGGGACAGAGACTGAAGCTTTCTTT.

This chain links TRBV2 with TRBJ1-2; D uncertain. Germline V gene data show CDR1 as SNHLY and CDR2 as FYNNEI. The CDR3 sequence is 10 residues long. Trimming pared 8 bases from V and 4 bases from J, leaving 5 bases between. CDR3: CASYGYGYTF. As DNA, the CDR3 is TGTGCCAGCTATGGCTATGGCTACACCTTC.

This clone occurred once. This chain uses TRBV28 with TRBJ1-1, with D possibly TRBD1 on 5 matching bases. Between the trimmed V and J ends, which lost 6 bases and 0 bases, there was a span of 17 bases. This CDR3 has 16 amino acids. The germline gives CDR1 MDHEN, CDR2 SYDVKM. Here the CDR3 DNA reads TGTGCCAGCAGGAACGGGGGGGTGAGGGTGAACACTGAAGCTTTCTTT. Amino acid sequence: CASRNGGVRVNTEAFF.

The chain uses TRBV18 and TRBJ1-2, with 8 bases aligning to TRBD1. The CDR3 is made up of 11 amino acids. The V and J ends lost 6 bases and 6 bases, in that order; junction bases with no gene match: 0. The V gene's germline CDR1 is KGHSH and CDR2 LQKENI. The CDR3 bases are TGTGCCAGCTCGACAGGGGATGGCTACACCTTC. It yields the protein CASSTGDGYTF.